This note documents a single T cell receptor beta chain sequence. The data were obtained in a study of blood T cell repertoires in COVID-19. Looking at the study overall: Samples taken during acute and convalescent COVID-19 were collected in the United States, Italy and Spain. From T cells, B-cell-depleted T cells, or PBMCs came the material, which was cDNA or gDNA.

Germline CDR1 is SGHRS and CDR2 is YFSETQ. Deletions cut 3 bases from V and 4 bases from J, with 7 bases between. The CDR3 has 12 residues. In the authors' methods: Amplification of reference gene primers provided the estimated nucleated cell counts. The method was immunoSEQ multiplex PCR; TCRdb's version includes in-frame clones alone and lacks a portion of them. V and J calls and clone size follow that table, whereas D and trimming were derived from the DNA. The data contain about 330,000 clones, around four fifths of them singletons. The receptor comes from a woman between 50 and 59 years old with acute or convalescent COVID-19. The sequenced material came from peripheral blood. The chain recombines TRBV5-1 with TRBJ2-5; D call uncertain. The DNA for the CDR3 is TGCGCCAGCAGCTACGACTCAGAGACCCAGTACTTC. Translating gives CASSYDSETQYF.